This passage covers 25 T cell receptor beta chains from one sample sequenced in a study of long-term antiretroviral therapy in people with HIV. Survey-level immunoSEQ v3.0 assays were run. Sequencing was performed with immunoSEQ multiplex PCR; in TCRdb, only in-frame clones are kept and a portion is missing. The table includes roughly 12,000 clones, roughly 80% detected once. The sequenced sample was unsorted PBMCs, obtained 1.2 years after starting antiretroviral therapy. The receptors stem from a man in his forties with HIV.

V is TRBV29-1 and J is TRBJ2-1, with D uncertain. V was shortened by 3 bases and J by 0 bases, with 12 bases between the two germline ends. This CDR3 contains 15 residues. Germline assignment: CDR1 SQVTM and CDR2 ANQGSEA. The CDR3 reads CSVDEVVSSYNEQFF. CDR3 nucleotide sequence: TGCAGCGTTGACGAGGTTGTTAGCTCCTACAATGAGCAGTTCTTC.

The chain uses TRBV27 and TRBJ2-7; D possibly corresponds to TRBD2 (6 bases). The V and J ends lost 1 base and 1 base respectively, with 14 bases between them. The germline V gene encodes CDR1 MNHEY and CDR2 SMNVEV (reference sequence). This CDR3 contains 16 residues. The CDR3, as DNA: TGTGCCAGCAGTTTATTCTCGGTGGGGGGATCCTACGAGCAGTACTTC. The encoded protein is CASSLFSVGGSYEQYF.

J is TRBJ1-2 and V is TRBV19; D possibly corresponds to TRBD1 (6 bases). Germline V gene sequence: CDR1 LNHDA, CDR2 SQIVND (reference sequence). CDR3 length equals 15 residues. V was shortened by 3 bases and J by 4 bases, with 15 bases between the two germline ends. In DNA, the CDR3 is TGTGCCAGTAGTATTGGACAGCTTAATTTCTATGGCTACACCTTC. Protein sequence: CASSIGQLNFYGYTF.

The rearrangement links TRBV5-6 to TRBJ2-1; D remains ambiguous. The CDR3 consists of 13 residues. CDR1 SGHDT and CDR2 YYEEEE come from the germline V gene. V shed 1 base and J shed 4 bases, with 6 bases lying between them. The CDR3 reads CASSLNFYNEQFF. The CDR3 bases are TGTGCCAGCAGCTTGAACTTTTACAATGAGCAGTTCTTC.

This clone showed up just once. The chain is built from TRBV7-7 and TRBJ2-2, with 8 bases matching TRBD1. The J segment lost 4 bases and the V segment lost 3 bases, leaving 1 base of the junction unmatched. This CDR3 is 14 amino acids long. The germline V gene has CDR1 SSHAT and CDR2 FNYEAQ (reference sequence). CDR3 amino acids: CASSLGQVTGELFF. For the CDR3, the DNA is TGTGCCAGCAGCTTGGGACAGGTCACCGGGGAGCTGTTTTTT.

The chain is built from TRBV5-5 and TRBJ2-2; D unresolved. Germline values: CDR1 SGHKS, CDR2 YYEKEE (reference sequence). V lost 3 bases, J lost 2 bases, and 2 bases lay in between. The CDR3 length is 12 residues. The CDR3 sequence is CASSSNTGELFF. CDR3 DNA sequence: TGTGCCAGCAGCTCAAACACCGGGGAGCTGTTTTTT. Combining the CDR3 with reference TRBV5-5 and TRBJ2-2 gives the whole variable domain DAGVTQSPTHLIKTRGQQVTLRCSPISGHKSVSWYQQVLGQGPQFIFQYYEKEERGRGNFPDRFSARQFPNYSSELNVNALLLGDSALYLCASSSNTGELFFGEGSRLTVL.

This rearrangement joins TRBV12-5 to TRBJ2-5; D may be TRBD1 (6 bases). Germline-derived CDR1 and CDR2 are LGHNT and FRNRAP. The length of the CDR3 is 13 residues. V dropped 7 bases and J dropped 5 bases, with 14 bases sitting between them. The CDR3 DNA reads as TGTGCTAGTGCCCCTGGGGGCCTGGAGACCCAGTACTTC. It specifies CASAPGGLETQYF. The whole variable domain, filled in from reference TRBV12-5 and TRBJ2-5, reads DARVTQTPRHKVTEMGQEVTMRCQPILGHNTVFWYRQTMMQGLELLAYFRNRAPLDDSGMPKDRFSAEMPDATLATLKIQPSEPRDSAVYFCASAPGGLETQYFGPGTRLLVL.

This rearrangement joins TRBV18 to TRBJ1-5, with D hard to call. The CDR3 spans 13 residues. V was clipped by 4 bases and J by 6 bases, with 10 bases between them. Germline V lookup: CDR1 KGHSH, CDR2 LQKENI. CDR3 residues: CASSQTPSQPQHF. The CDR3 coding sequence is TGTGCCAGCTCACAGACCCCCAGTCAGCCCCAGCATTTT.

Here the CDR3 DNA reads TGTGCCAGCTCCCCGGGACAGGGGGATAAGGGCTCCTACGAGCAGTACTTC. Translated: CASSPGQGDKGSYEQYF. The rearrangement links TRBV18 to TRBJ2-7; 11 bases line up with TRBD1. The CDR3 is 17 amino acids. V shed 6 bases, J shed 0 bases, and the junction held 10 bases outside the gene matches. Germline assignment: CDR1 KGHSH and CDR2 LQKENI.

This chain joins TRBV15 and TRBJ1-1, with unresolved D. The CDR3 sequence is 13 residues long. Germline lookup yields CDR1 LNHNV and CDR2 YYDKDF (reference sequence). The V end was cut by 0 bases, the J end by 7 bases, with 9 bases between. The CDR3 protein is CATSRDTGSEAFF. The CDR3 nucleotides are TGTGCCACCAGCAGAGATACGGGGAGTGAAGCTTTCTTT. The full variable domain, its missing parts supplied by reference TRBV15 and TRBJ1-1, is DAMVIQNPRYQVTQFGKPVTLSCSQTLNHNVMYWYQQKSSQAPKLLFHYYDKDFNNEADTPDNFQSRRPNTSFCFLDIRSPGLGDTAMYLCATSRDTGSEAFFGQGTRLTVV.

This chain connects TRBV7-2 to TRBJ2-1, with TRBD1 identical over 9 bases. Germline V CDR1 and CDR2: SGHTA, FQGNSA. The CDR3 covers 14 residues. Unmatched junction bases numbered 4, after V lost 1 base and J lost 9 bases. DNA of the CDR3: TGTGCCAGCAGCTTAGGAGACAGGGGGAGTGAGCAGTTCTTC. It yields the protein CASSLGDRGSEQFF.

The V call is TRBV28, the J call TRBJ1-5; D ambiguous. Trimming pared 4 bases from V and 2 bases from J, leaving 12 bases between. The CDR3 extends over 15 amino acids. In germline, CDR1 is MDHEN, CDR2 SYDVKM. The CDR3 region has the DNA TGTGCCAGCAGTTCCCGAGGAGAGGGCAATCAGCCCCAGCATTTT. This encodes CASSSRGEGNQPQHF.

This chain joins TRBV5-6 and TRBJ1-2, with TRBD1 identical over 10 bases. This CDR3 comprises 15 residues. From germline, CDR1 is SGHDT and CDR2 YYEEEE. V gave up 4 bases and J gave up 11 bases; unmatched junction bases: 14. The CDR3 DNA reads TGTGCCAGCAGCATGCAGCGGGACAGGGGAAAGGGGTACACCTTC. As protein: CASSMQRDRGKGYTF.

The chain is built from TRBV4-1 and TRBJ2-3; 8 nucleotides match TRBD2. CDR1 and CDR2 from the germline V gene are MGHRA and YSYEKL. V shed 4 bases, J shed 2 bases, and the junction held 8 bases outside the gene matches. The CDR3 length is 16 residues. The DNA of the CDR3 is TGCGCCAGCAGCCCCGGGGTAGCGGGGTCCACAGATACGCAGTATTTT. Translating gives CASSPGVAGSTDTQYF.

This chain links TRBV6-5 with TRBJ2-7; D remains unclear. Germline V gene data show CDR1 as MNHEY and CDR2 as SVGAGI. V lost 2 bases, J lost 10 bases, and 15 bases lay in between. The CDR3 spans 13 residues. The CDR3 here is CASSYGHSAPQYF. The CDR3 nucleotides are TGTGCCAGCAGTTACGGGCACAGTGCCCCCCAGTACTTC.

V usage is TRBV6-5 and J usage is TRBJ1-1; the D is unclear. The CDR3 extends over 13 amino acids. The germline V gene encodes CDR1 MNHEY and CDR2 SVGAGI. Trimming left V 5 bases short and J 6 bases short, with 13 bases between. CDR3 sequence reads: CASSPGVLAEAFF. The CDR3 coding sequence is TGTGCCAGCAGTCCCGGCGTCTTGGCTGAAGCTTTCTTT.

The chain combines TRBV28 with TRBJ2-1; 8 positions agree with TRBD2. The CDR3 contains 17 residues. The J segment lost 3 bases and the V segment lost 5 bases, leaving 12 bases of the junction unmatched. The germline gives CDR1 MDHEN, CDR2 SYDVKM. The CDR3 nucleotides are TGTGCCAGCAGTCCTACCGGAGCGGGGGCCCACTACAATGAGCAGTTCTTC. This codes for CASSPTGAGAHYNEQFF.

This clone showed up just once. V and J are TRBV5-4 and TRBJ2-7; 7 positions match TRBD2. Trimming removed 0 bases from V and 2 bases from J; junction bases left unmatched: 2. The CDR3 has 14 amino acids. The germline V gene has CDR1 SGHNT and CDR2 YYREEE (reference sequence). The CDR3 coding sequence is TGTGCCAGCAGCTTGGTGGGGGGGGCCTACGAGCAGTACTTC. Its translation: CASSLVGGAYEQYF.

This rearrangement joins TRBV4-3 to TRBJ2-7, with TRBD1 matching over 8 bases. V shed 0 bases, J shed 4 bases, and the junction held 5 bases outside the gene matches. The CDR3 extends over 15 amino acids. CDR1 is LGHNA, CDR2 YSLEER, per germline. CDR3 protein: CASSQEGRGQYEQYF. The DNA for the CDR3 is TGCGCCAGCAGCCAAGAAGGCAGGGGGCAGTACGAGCAGTACTTC.

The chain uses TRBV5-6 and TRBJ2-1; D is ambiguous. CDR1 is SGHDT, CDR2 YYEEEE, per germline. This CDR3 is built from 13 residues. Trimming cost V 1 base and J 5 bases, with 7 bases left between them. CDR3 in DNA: TGTGCCAGCAGCTTGAACGCTAACAATGAGCAGTTCTTC. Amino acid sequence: CASSLNANNEQFF. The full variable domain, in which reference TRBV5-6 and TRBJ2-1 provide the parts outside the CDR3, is DAGVTQSPTHLIKTRGQQVTLRCSPKSGHDTVSWYQQALGQGPQFIFQYYEEEERQRGNFPDRFSGHQFPNYSSELNVNALLLGDSALYLCASSLNANNEQFFGPGTRLTVL.

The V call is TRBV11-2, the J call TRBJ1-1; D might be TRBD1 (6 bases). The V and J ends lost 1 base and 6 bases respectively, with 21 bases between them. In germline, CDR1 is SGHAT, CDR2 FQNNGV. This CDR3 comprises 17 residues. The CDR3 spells CASSLGAGQGTLPEAFF. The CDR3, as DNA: TGTGCCAGCAGCTTAGGGGCCGGGCAGGGGACCTTACCTGAAGCTTTCTTT.

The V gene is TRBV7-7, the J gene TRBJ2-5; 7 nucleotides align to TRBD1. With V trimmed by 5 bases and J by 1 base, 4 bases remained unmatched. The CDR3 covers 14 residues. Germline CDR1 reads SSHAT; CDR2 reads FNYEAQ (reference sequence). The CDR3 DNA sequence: TGTGCCAGCAGCCGGGACAGTGCCCAAGAGACCCAGTACTTC. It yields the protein CASSRDSAQETQYF.

Written as DNA, the CDR3 is TGCGCCAGCAGCCCGGGGGACAGGGCAGATACGCAGTATTTT. Its translation: CASSPGDRADTQYF. The rearrangement joins TRBV5-1 to TRBJ2-3, with 9 bases matching TRBD1. V gave up 4 bases and J gave up 4 bases; unmatched junction bases: 4. CDR1 and CDR2 (germline): SGHRS, YFSETQ. This CDR3 has 14 residues.

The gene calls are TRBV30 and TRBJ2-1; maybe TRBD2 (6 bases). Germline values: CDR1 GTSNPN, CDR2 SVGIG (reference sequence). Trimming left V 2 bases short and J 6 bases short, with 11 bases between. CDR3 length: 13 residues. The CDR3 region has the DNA TGTGCCTGGAGTATACTAGCCGGCAATGAGCAGTTCTTC. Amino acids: CAWSILAGNEQFF. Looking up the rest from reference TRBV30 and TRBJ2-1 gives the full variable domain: SQTIHQWPATLVQPVGSPLSLECTVEGTSNPNLYWYRQAAGRGLQLLFYSVGIGQISSEVPQNLSASRPQDRQFILSSKKLLLSDSGFYLCAWSILAGNEQFFGPGTRLTVL.

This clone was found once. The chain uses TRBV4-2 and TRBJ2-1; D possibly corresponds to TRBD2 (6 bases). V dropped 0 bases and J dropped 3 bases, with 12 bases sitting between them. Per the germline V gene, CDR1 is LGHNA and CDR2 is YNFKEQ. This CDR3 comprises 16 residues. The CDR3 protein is CASSQEVRGDYNEQFF. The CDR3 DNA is TGTGCCAGCAGCCAAGAGGTCCGCGGGGACTACAATGAGCAGTTCTTC.